This T cell receptor (beta chain) was identified during a study of identical twins. Findings and caveats of the study: Cross-sectional statistics, not tracking of the same donors, supported the conclusions.

Via MiXCR, TCRdb re-called the 5' RACE reads, giving one row per CDR3 protein. The sample carries 1.5 million or so distinct CDR3 sequences, less than 35% recorded once. Turning to this clonotype: Its antigen remains unidentified.

The CDR3 has 15 amino acids. Trimming cost V 1 base and J 4 bases; bases outside gene matches: 5. From germline, CDR1 is SGHNT and CDR2 YYREEE (reference sequence). The chain is built from TRBV5-4 and TRBJ1-1, with 9 bases matching TRBD1. Sequenced input: cord blood. The clonotype originates from a newborn girl in good health. The CDR3 DNA follows: TGTGCCAGCAGCTTGAGGGACAGGGTCGGCACTGAAGCTTTCTTT. The encoded protein is CASSLRDRVGTEAFF.